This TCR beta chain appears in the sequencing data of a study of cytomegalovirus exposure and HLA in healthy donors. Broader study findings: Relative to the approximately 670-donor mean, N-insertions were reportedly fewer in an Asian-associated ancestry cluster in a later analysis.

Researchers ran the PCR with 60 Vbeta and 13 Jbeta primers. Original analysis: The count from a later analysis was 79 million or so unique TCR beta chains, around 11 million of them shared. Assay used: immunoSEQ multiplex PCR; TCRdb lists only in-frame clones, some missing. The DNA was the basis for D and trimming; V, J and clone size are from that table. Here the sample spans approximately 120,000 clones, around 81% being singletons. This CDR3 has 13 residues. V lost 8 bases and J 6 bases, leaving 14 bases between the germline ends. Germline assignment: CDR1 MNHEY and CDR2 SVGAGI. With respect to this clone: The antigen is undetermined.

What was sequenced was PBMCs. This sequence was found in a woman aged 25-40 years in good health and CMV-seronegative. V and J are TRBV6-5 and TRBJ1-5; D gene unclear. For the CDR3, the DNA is TGTGCCAGCGCTTCTACGAGCGGTCAGCCCCAGCATTTT. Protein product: CASASTSGQPQHF.